This T cell receptor (beta chain) stems from a study of blood T cell repertoires in COVID-19 (dated by TCRdb to 2018 to 2020). Regarding the research as a whole: Samples from collaborators originated in the United States, Italy and Spain and spanned both the acute and convalescent phases of COVID-19. The prospective study material was composed of cDNA or gDNA derived from T cells, B-cell-depleted T cells, or PBMCs. Sample metadata almost always included a de-identified subject ID, COVID-19 status, age in years and sex. Where available, HLA class I and class II types were obtained from metadata supplied by the sample provider rather than from assay-based typing. The repertoires were released in a freely available public database meant as a resource for research on the immune response to SARS-CoV-2. Subjects who had been exposed to COVID-19, were actively infected with it, or had recovered from it provided the deeply sampled blood TCRbeta repertoires that made up the dataset. Samples came from the ongoing ImmuneRACE study (first 160 participants) plus 1,254 subjects from 6 global collaborators.

Whole blood was collected in K2EDTA tubes by collaborating institutions according to the institutions' own protocols. For TCRbeta analysis, collaborators shipped samples in one of three forms: frozen whole blood, isolated PBMCs, or DNA extracted from either of those sample types. The CDR3, from cysteine to phenylalanine, totals 16 residues. The entry retains the CDR3 DNA only, 48 bases that are in frame from base 1. The germline V gene sets CDR1 to KGHSH and CDR2 to LQKENI. Cut back by 3 bases and 1 base, the V and J ends lie 15 bases apart. This clone has more than one count but fewer than ten. The clone's antigen remains unknown. Base-call qualities are not available, and no considerably larger clone is one nucleotide away. Here is what the overall study found, with its caveats: How much clinical and demographic metadata was included differed by source and by participant, and the metadata was provided uncurated.

TCRbeta CDR3 regions were amplified from genomic DNA by means of the immunoSEQ Assay, a bias-controlled multiplex PCR. On the authors' methods: Within the assay, amplification of reference gene primers was used to estimate how many nucleated cells each sample contained. To quantify the absolute abundance of each unique TCRbeta CDR3 rearrangement, sequence reads were collapsed and filtered. For each sample, productive Simpson clonality was calculated as the square root of Simpson's diversity index over productive rearrangements. The table comes from immuneACCESS by way of TCRdb, which keeps in-frame sequences with V and J called. Part of the clones is missing from these tables; in studies checked, under half for an unresolved V gene and the rest for unknown reasons. V, J and clone size derive from that table, while D and trimming were established from the DNA sequence. For this sample the table gives 90,000 to 150,000 clones, of which roughly 70% were detected only once. Around 0.9% of the sample is in the top ten clones.

The rearrangement combines TRBV18 with TRBJ1-1, with no reliable assignment of the D segment. Sequencing used peripheral blood. The receptor comes from a human donor with acute or convalescent COVID-19. The donor label of this sample is uncertain. The bases read TGTGCCAGCTCACCGCCTGCGACGGGAAGGAACACTGAAGCTTTCTTT. The encoded protein is CASSPPATGRNTEAFF.